Below are 26 T cell receptor beta chains sequenced from a single sample in a study of shared T cell receptors in the human thymus. The protocol was immunoSEQ multiplex PCR, while the TCRdb copy is restricted to in-frame clones and leaves out a portion. The data show roughly 550,000 clones, 78% seen once. These data were likewise used in another study, on human thymus T cells.

The specimen was thymocytes. Source of these receptors: a boy younger than two with a congenital heart defect.

CDR3 sequence: CASSPGRRLAGGNTGELFF. CDR3 DNA: TGTGCCAGCAGTCCCGGCCGCAGACTAGCGGGAGGTAACACCGGGGAGCTGTTTTTT. The chain links TRBV27 to TRBJ2-2, with TRBD2 identical over 13 bases. This CDR3 contains 19 residues. Germline loops: CDR1 MNHEY, CDR2 SMNVEV (reference sequence). The V and J ends lost 5 bases and 2 bases, in that order; junction bases with no gene match: 11.

This clone was picked up one time. The rearrangement links TRBV30 to TRBJ2-7; D perhaps matches TRBD2 (7 bases). V dropped 1 base and J dropped 7 bases, with 20 bases sitting between them. CDR1 and CDR2 from the germline V gene are GTSNPN and SVGIG (reference sequence). The CDR3 has 15 residues. CDR3 residues: CAWSAGAGALEEQYF. The CDR3 coding sequence is TGTGCCTGGAGTGCCGGGGCGGGGGCTTTGGAAGAGCAGTACTTC.

This clone was observed a single time. This rearrangement joins TRBV27 to TRBJ2-7; 7 bases agree with TRBD2. Germline V gene data show CDR1 as MNHEY and CDR2 as SMNVEV (reference sequence). CDR3 length: 15 residues. V shed 5 bases, J shed 4 bases, and the junction held 11 bases outside the gene matches. The CDR3 loop reads CASSPRTRVWYEQYF. The CDR3 nucleotides read TGTGCCAGCAGTCCCCGGACTAGAGTCTGGTACGAGCAGTACTTC.

The rearrangement joins TRBV4-1 to TRBJ2-2; a weak D match, TRBD1 (6 bases). There are 14 residues in the CDR3. Trimming removed 4 bases from V and 1 base from J, with 7 bases in between. Germline values: CDR1 MGHRA, CDR2 YSYEKL. The CDR3 region has the DNA TGCGCCAGCAGCCGGACAGAGAACACCGGGGAGCTGTTTTTT. Its translation: CASSRTENTGELFF.

This rearrangement joins TRBV15 to TRBJ2-1; 10 bases map to TRBD2. Per the germline V gene, CDR1 is LNHNV and CDR2 is YYDKDF (reference sequence). V shed 1 base and J 0 bases; nucleotides not matched to a gene: 15. The CDR3 consists of 21 residues. CDR3 residues: CATSRAPPGLALRSSYNEQFF. The CDR3 region has the DNA TGTGCCACCAGCAGAGCCCCGCCGGGACTAGCGCTCAGGAGCTCCTACAATGAGCAGTTCTTC.

V is TRBV4-3 and J is TRBJ2-7, with D perhaps matching TRBD2 (5 bases). Trimming took off 1 base at V and 5 bases at J, with 15 bases between the two ends. The germline V gene has CDR1 LGHNA and CDR2 YSLEER. There are 15 residues in the CDR3. CDR3 nucleotide sequence: TGCGCCAGCAGCCAAGTCCTGGCTAGCACCCACGAGCAGTACTTC. It codes for CASSQVLASTHEQYF.

The chain uses TRBV11-2 and TRBJ2-7, with TRBD2 matching 7 bases. V shed 2 bases and J 5 bases; nucleotides not matched to a gene: 6. CDR3 size: 14 residues. Germline CDR1 SGHAT, CDR2 FQNNGV. This CDR3 is CASSLSGGFDEQYF. In nucleotides, the CDR3 is TGTGCCAGCAGCTTATCGGGAGGCTTCGACGAGCAGTACTTC.

V is TRBV10-3 and J is TRBJ2-7; TRBD1 matches 9 bases. CDR3 length equals 13 residues. Germline-derived CDR1 and CDR2 are ENHRY and SYGVKD. V was pared by 10 bases and J by 0 bases, with 4 bases of the junction left unmatched. The CDR3 spells CANRQGDSYEQYF. The DNA for the CDR3 is TGTGCCAACCGACAGGGGGACTCCTACGAGCAGTACTTC.

This clone was observed a few times. V and J are TRBV19 and TRBJ1-1, with 9 positions matching TRBD1. This CDR3 spans 15 amino acids. The germline V gene has CDR1 LNHDA and CDR2 SQIVND (reference sequence). V lost 2 bases, J lost 11 bases, and 12 bases stayed unmatched. As DNA, the CDR3 is TGTGCCAGTAGTATAACCCTACCCGGGACAGGGATTGCTTTCTTT. This gives the protein CASSITLPGTGIAFF.

This chain joins TRBV7-9 and TRBJ2-7; perhaps TRBD1 as D (5 bases). The CDR3 is 13 residues long. Germline CDR1 SEHNR, CDR2 FQNEAQ (reference sequence). Trimming left V 4 bases short and J 5 bases short, with 12 bases between. The CDR3 DNA sequence: TGTGCCAGCAGCTATAGTCAGGGCCACGAGCAGTACTTC. Protein: CASSYSQGHEQYF.

CDR3 DNA: TGTGCCAGCAGCTTGGCCCGACAGGGAAGGAACTATGGCTACACCTTC. Encoded protein: CASSLARQGRNYGYTF. This sequence joins TRBV5-4 and TRBJ1-2, with TRBD1 identical over 7 bases. CDR3 length: 16 residues. Unmatched junction bases numbered 7, after V lost 0 bases and J lost 2 bases. Germline lookup yields CDR1 SGHNT and CDR2 YYREEE (reference sequence).

The J gene is TRBJ1-5, the V gene TRBV2, with a tentative D call TRBD1 (6 bases). V gave up 6 bases and J gave up 8 bases, with 17 bases separating them. The CDR3 sequence is 14 residues long. Germline V gene lookup returns CDR1 SNHLY and CDR2 FYNNEI. The CDR3: CASSFDRFMEPQHF. The DNA of the CDR3 is TGTGCCAGCAGCTTTGACAGGTTCATGGAGCCCCAGCATTTT.

V and J are TRBV5-4 and TRBJ1-3; TRBD1 aligns across 8 bases. Germline V lookup: CDR1 SGHNT, CDR2 YYREEE (reference sequence). The J segment lost 4 bases and the V segment lost 1 base, leaving 4 bases of the junction unmatched. This CDR3 is 15 amino acids long. CDR3 sequence (DNA): TGTGCCAGCAGCTTGTCAGGGGGCCAGGGAAACACCATATATTTT. Protein product: CASSLSGGQGNTIYF.

This sequence joins TRBV28 and TRBJ2-4, with a weak D call TRBD1 (6 bases). The germline V gene encodes CDR1 MDHEN and CDR2 SYDVKM. The CDR3 runs 16 residues. V lost 6 bases to trimming and J lost 1 base, with 16 bases between them. For the CDR3, the DNA is TGTGCCAGCAGCGTAAACAGGGAGTCGGCCAAAAACATTCAGTACTTC. This sequence encodes CASSVNRESAKNIQYF.

The V call is TRBV20-1, the J call TRBJ2-7; no firm D call. Germline V CDR1 and CDR2: DFQATT, SNEGSKA (reference sequence). V dropped 3 bases and J dropped 4 bases, with 7 bases sitting between them. The CDR3 sequence is 11 residues long. The CDR3 DNA sequence: TGCAGTGCTAGTGAGGTTTACGAGCAGTACTTC. Its protein product is CSASEVYEQYF.

The chain employs TRBV4-3 and TRBJ1-3; tentative D call: TRBD1 (6 bases). The CDR3 has 17 residues. Trimming pared 4 bases from V and 4 bases from J, leaving 20 bases between. Germline V gene lookup returns CDR1 LGHNA and CDR2 YSLEER. The CDR3 region has the DNA TGCGCCAGCAGCCCAGTCAGGGGTTGGGAACCAGGAAACACCATATATTTT. It codes for CASSPVRGWEPGNTIYF.

The chain combines TRBV30 with TRBJ2-7; D possibly matches TRBD1 or TRBD2 (5 bases each). V lost 8 bases to trimming and J lost 5 bases, with 13 bases between them. From germline, CDR1 is GTSNPN and CDR2 SVGIG (reference sequence). CDR3 length: 11 amino acids. Here the CDR3 reads CAGTTGNEQYF. CDR3 DNA sequence: TGTGCCGGGACGACTGGAAACGAGCAGTACTTC.

The genes are TRBV10-3 and TRBJ2-1; 13 bases match TRBD2. Germline lookup yields CDR1 ENHRY and CDR2 SYGVKD. V shed 11 bases, J shed 5 bases, and the junction held 6 bases outside the gene matches. CDR3 size: 14 residues. In DNA, the CDR3 is TGTGCCGTCCGACTAGCGGGAGGCGACAATGAGCAGTTCTTC. Translated: CAVRLAGGDNEQFF.

The genes are TRBV28 and TRBJ2-1; 7 bases map to TRBD1. After removal of 3 bases from V and 0 bases from J, the junction contained 5 bases not matched to a gene. The CDR3 is 16 residues long. Germline V gene sequence: CDR1 MDHEN, CDR2 SYDVKM. In nucleotides, the CDR3 is TGTGCCAGCAGTTTTAGGGACAGTTCCTCCTACAATGAGCAGTTCTTC. Amino acids: CASSFRDSSSYNEQFF.

This chain joins TRBV27 and TRBJ2-7; D is unclear. V was cut by 8 bases and J by 4 bases, with 3 bases left in between. From germline, CDR1 is MNHEY and CDR2 SMNVEV (reference sequence). This CDR3 is 9 amino acids long. The CDR3 is CASRYEQYF. In DNA, the CDR3 is TGTGCCAGCCGGTACGAGCAGTACTTC.

This clone was detected once. This sequence joins TRBV10-3 and TRBJ2-2, with 11 positions matching TRBD2. This CDR3 spans 17 amino acids. Germline V CDR1 and CDR2: ENHRY, SYGVKD. The V segment lost 6 bases and the J segment 3 bases; nucleotides outside the gene matches: 9. The CDR3 DNA follows: TGTGCCATCAGGCATAGCGGGAGGGCCTCGGACACCGGGGAGCTGTTTTTT. Its translation is CAIRHSGRASDTGELFF.

The chain uses TRBV11-2 and TRBJ1-2; D may be TRBD1 (5 bases). CDR3 length equals 17 residues. V lost 3 bases and J lost 6, with 23 bases in between. The germline V gene encodes CDR1 SGHAT and CDR2 FQNNGV. The DNA for the CDR3 is TGTGCCAGCAGCTTCAATTACAGGTTCCCCACCCGGCATGGCTACACCTTC. Protein sequence: CASSFNYRFPTRHGYTF.

This clone turned up a few times. The J gene is TRBJ2-3, the V gene TRBV28; 7 bases map to TRBD1. V dropped 3 bases and J dropped 4; count of bases not matched to a gene: 7. The germline V gene has CDR1 MDHEN and CDR2 SYDVKM. CDR3 length: 15 residues. The CDR3 here is CASSFSGTDPDTQYF. In nucleotides, the CDR3 is TGTGCCAGCAGTTTTTCGGGGACAGATCCAGATACGCAGTATTTT.

In this sample, this clone turned up a few times. The V and J genes are TRBV7-9 and TRBJ2-7; D is possibly TRBD1 (6 bases). This CDR3 is 15 amino acids long. CDR1 and CDR2 (germline): SEHNR, FQNEAQ (reference sequence). Trimming shortened V by 5 bases and J by 3 bases, and 17 bases separated the two germline ends. Here the CDR3 DNA reads TGTGCCAGCAGCCCCCAGGGGCCCTCCCGCTACGAGCAGTACTTC. It codes for CASSPQGPSRYEQYF.

The chain uses TRBV10-1 and TRBJ2-3, with 7 nucleotides matching TRBD2. This CDR3 has 17 amino acids. Germline V gene data show CDR1 as WNHNN and CDR2 as SYGVQD (reference sequence). V lost 6 bases, J lost 1 base, and 13 bases stayed unmatched. In DNA form, the CDR3 reads TGCGCCAGCAGCGACGAGCTTATAGCGGGCCGCACAGATACGCAGTATTTT. Encoded protein: CASSDELIAGRTDTQYF.

J is TRBJ1-1 and V is TRBV5-1, with 7 bases lining up with TRBD1. Trimming cost V 8 bases and J 2 bases; bases outside gene matches: 27. Germline V gene lookup returns CDR1 SGHRS and CDR2 YFSETQ. This CDR3 is built from 20 residues. This CDR3 reads CASRPGQSRKRGIPNTEAFF. In nucleotides, the CDR3 is TGCGCCAGTCGACCGGGACAGAGCAGAAAGAGAGGAATCCCCAACACTGAAGCTTTCTTT.